One and the same sample provided the 5 T cell receptor beta chains below, sequenced in a study of cytomegalovirus exposure and HLA in healthy donors. The PCR had 60 Vbeta and 13 Jbeta primers. The method was immunoSEQ multiplex PCR; TCRdb's version includes in-frame clones alone and lacks a portion of them. Recorded here are tens of thousands of clones; the top ten clones represent about 2%. What was sequenced was PBMCs. The receptors were gathered from a female donor in good health and CMV-seronegative.

CDR3 bases: TGTGCCAGCAGCCAAGTCACTCAGGGAAGGGGCTCACCCCTCCACTTT. It encodes CASSQVTQGRGSPLHF. The gene calls are TRBV4-2 and TRBJ1-6; possible D gene TRBD1, 5 bases. Germline V gene lookup returns CDR1 LGHNA and CDR2 YNFKEQ. The ends were cut back, 1 base at V and 10 bases at J, with 17 bases in the middle. The CDR3 is made up of 16 amino acids.

The chain couples TRBV30 to TRBJ1-5, with D tentatively TRBD1 (5 bases). The CDR3 is made up of 15 amino acids. Germline-derived CDR1 and CDR2 are GTSNPN and SVGIG (reference sequence). Trimming took 3 bases from V and 2 from J, leaving 14 bases between them. The CDR3 bases are TGTGCCTGGAGCCCTGGGGGGTCACGCAATCAGCCCCAGCATTTT. Translation gives CAWSPGGSRNQPQHF. Full variable domain (missing parts from reference TRBV30 and TRBJ1-5): SQTIHQWPATLVQPVGSPLSLECTVEGTSNPNLYWYRQAAGRGLQLLFYSVGIGQISSEVPQNLSASRPQDRQFILSSKKLLLSDSGFYLCAWSPGGSRNQPQHFGDGTRLSIL.

This rearrangement joins TRBV7-2 to TRBJ2-7; the match to TRBD1 covers 8 bases. Germline V gives CDR1 SGHTA, CDR2 FQGNSA. The CDR3 has 13 residues. Unmatched junction bases numbered 5, after V lost 7 bases and J lost 3 bases. DNA for the CDR3: TGTGCCAGCACCCCAGGGGGCCTCTACGAGCAGTACTTC. Translating it yields CASTPGGLYEQYF.

The J gene is TRBJ1-6, the V gene TRBV9, with a tentative D call TRBD1 (5 bases). The germline CDR1 and CDR2 sequences are SGDLS and YYNGEE. Trimming cost V 5 bases and J 6 bases, with 9 bases left between them. This CDR3 spans 13 amino acids. The CDR3 DNA follows: TGTGCCAGCAGGCGGGACCCTAATTCACCCCTCCACTTT. This codes for CASRRDPNSPLHF.

CDR3 sequence reads: CSVTGGAYEQYF. For the CDR3, the DNA is TGCAGCGTCACAGGGGGGGCCTACGAGCAGTACTTC. The genes are TRBV29-1 and TRBJ2-7, with D tentatively TRBD1 (8 bases). Looked up from germline, CDR1 is SQVTM and CDR2 is ANQGSEA. Trimming removed 6 bases from V and 2 bases from J, with 11 bases in between. This CDR3 has 12 amino acids.